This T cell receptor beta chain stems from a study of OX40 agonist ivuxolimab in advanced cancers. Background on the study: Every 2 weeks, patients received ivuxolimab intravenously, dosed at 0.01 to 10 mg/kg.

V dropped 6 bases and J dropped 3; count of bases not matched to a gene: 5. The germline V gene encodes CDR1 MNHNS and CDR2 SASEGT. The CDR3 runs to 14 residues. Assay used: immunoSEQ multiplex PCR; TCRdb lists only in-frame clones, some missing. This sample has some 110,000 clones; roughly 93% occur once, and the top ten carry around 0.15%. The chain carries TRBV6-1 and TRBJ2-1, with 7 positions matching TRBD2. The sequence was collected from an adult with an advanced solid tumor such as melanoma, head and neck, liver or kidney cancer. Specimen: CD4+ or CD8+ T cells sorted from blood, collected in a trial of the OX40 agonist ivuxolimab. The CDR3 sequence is CASRVAGLYNEQFF. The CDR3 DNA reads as TGTGCCAGCAGGGTAGCGGGTCTCTACAATGAGCAGTTCTTC.